Each of the 11 T cell receptor beta chains below was sequenced from the same sample in a study of blood T cell repertoires in COVID-19. The table came from immunoSEQ multiplex PCR; TCRdb's copy has only in-frame clones and leaves some out. The profile covers 140,000 to 150,000 clones, with 88% appearing a single time and approximately 1.2% taken by the ten largest. The sequenced material came from PBMCs or T cells enriched from blood (not recorded which). Source of these receptors: a woman aged 25 to 39 with acute COVID-19.

V usage is TRBV27 and J usage is TRBJ2-5, with 7 bases that match TRBD1. V was pared by 5 bases and J by 4 bases, with 16 bases of the junction left unmatched. Germline V gives CDR1 MNHEY, CDR2 SMNVEV (reference sequence). This CDR3 is built from 17 residues. CDR3 loop: CASSPDAPLTGTETQYF. The CDR3 DNA sequence: TGTGCCAGCAGTCCAGATGCCCCACTGACAGGGACAGAGACCCAGTACTTC.

The V gene is TRBV7-3, the J gene TRBJ1-2, with 8 bases identical to TRBD1. Looked up from germline, CDR1 is SGHTA and CDR2 is FQGTGA. Trimming removed 5 bases from V and 4 bases from J; junction bases left unmatched: 3. The length of the CDR3 is 13 residues. The CDR3 coding sequence is TGTGCCAGCAGCGCCGGACAGGGCTATGGCTACACCTTC. As protein: CASSAGQGYGYTF.

The chain employs TRBV15 and TRBJ1-4; D uncertain. Trimming cost V 3 bases and J 5 bases, with 7 bases left between them. Germline CDR1 reads LNHNV; CDR2 reads YYDKDF (reference sequence). This CDR3 contains 13 residues. The CDR3 loop is CATSRSENEKLFF. CDR3 coding DNA: TGTGCCACCAGCAGGTCGGAGAATGAAAAACTGTTTTTT.

The chain combines TRBV28 with TRBJ1-1, with 9 positions matching TRBD1. Per the germline V gene, CDR1 is MDHEN and CDR2 is SYDVKM. CDR3 size: 15 residues. V gave up 4 bases and J gave up 5 bases; unmatched junction bases: 8. CDR3 sequence: CASSSPNRGRTEAFF. The CDR3 DNA reads TGTGCCAGCAGTTCTCCAAACAGGGGGCGGACTGAAGCTTTCTTT.

The rearrangement uses TRBV7-9 and TRBJ2-3, with TRBD2 matching over 11 bases. Germline V gene lookup returns CDR1 SEHNR and CDR2 FQNEAQ (reference sequence). V shed 1 base and J 6 bases; nucleotides not matched to a gene: 3. The CDR3 covers 15 residues. CDR3 sequence: CASSLVAGGVDTQYF. As DNA, the CDR3 is TGTGCCAGCAGCTTAGTAGCGGGAGGGGTTGATACGCAGTATTTT.

This rearrangement joins TRBV27 to TRBJ2-5; TRBD2 is a possible D gene (6 bases). CDR3 length: 14 residues. Germline V CDR1 and CDR2: MNHEY, SMNVEV (reference sequence). The V end was cut by 2 bases, the J end by 4 bases, with 11 bases between. The CDR3 here is CASSLIGSVETQYF. The CDR3 nucleotides are TGTGCCAGCAGTTTAATCGGGAGTGTAGAGACCCAGTACTTC.

The V gene is TRBV5-4, the J gene TRBJ2-3, with D possibly TRBD2 on 7 matching bases. The V and J ends lost 1 base and 5 bases respectively, with 14 bases between them. The CDR3 is 15 amino acids. Germline lookup yields CDR1 SGHNT and CDR2 YYREEE (reference sequence). For the CDR3, the DNA is TGTGCCAGCAGCTTGTATGGGGGCGGGAGAGATACGCAGTATTTT. It encodes CASSLYGGGRDTQYF.

The sample holds one count of this clone. The chain carries TRBV27 and TRBJ1-5; D gene unclear. Looked up from germline, CDR1 is MNHEY and CDR2 is SMNVEV (reference sequence). The CDR3 is made up of 16 amino acids. V lost 2 bases to trimming and J lost 2 bases, with 13 bases between them. The CDR3 spells CASSLDRPRGNQPQHF. The CDR3 DNA sequence: TGTGCCAGCAGTTTAGATCGCCCGAGGGGCAATCAGCCCCAGCATTTT.

This clone was counted a single time. The chain links TRBV9 to TRBJ2-1, with 11 bases lining up with TRBD2. Germline V lookup: CDR1 SGDLS, CDR2 YYNGEE. CDR3 size: 17 residues. The V segment lost 0 bases and the J segment 7 bases; nucleotides outside the gene matches: 9. The CDR3 spells CASSVAPLLAGGNEQFF. CDR3 coding DNA: TGTGCCAGCAGCGTAGCCCCCCTTCTAGCGGGAGGAAATGAGCAGTTCTTC.

The rearrangement uses TRBV4-3 and TRBJ2-7, with D maybe TRBD2 (5 bases). CDR3 length: 14 residues. CDR1 is LGHNA and CDR2 is YSLEER in the germline V gene. Deletions cut 0 bases from V and 3 bases from J, with 9 bases between. In DNA form, the CDR3 reads TGCGCCAGCAGCCAAGAGAGGACTTTCTACGAGCAGTACTTC. Protein: CASSQERTFYEQYF.

CDR3 in amino acids: CAISETVYGYTF. As DNA, the CDR3 is TGTGCCATCAGTGAGACAGTCTATGGCTACACCTTC. The chain employs TRBV10-3 and TRBJ1-2; D is undetermined. CDR1 ENHRY and CDR2 SYGVKD come from the germline V gene. V dropped 2 bases and J dropped 4 bases, with 5 bases sitting between them. The CDR3 runs to 12 residues.